One and the same sample provided the 3 T cell receptor beta chains below, sequenced in a study of T cell repertoires in cytomegalovirus infection. The antigens for these receptors are not known. TCRdb redid the calling of the reads with MiXCR, one entry per CDR3 protein. The sample carries about 770,000 distinct CDR3 sequences, under 35% recorded once. The source was cultured CD8+ T cells from PBMCs, collected from culture after CMV antigen stimulation. These receptors originate from a human donor in good health (CMV status not recorded). Some clones in this sample may be carry-over from other donors' samples.

The CDR3, as DNA: TGTGCCAGCAGCTCAGGATGGACCAGCACAGATACGCAGTATTTT. This codes for CASSSGWTSTDTQYF. The chain is built from TRBV5-6 and TRBJ2-3; the D is unclear. The V end was cut by 3 bases, the J end by 0 bases, with 11 bases between. Germline CDR1 and CDR2: SGHDT and YYEEEE. The CDR3 runs 15 residues. Using reference TRBV5-6 and TRBJ2-3 for the parts outside the CDR3, the full variable domain is DAGVTQSPTHLIKTRGQQVTLRCSPKSGHDTVSWYQQALGQGPQFIFQYYEEEERQRGNFPDRFSGHQFPNYSSELNVNALLLGDSALYLCASSSGWTSTDTQYFGPGTRLTVL.

This clonotype was seen a single time. The junction departs from germline at one end; a sequencing error may be responsible. The chain couples TRBV7-8 to TRBJ2-1; 11 bases map to TRBD2. This CDR3 has 15 residues. Per germline, CDR1 SGHVS and CDR2 FQNEAQ. CDR3 amino acids: CVSSVLAGGYNEQFF. The DNA for the CDR3 is TGTGTCAGCAGCGTGCTAGCGGGGGGCTACAATGAGCAGTTCTTC.

This chain uses TRBV29-1 with TRBJ2-6; D ambiguous. The V end was cut by 2 bases, the J end by 0 bases, with 14 bases between. The CDR3 is 17 residues long. Germline V gene sequence: CDR1 SQVTM, CDR2 ANQGSEA. Here the CDR3 DNA reads TGCAGCGTTGAACGCCTACCACCCTACTCTGGGGCCAACGTCCTGACTTTC. It specifies CSVERLPPYSGANVLTF. Drawing the rest from reference TRBV29-1 and TRBJ2-6, the complete variable domain is SAVISQKPSRDICQRGTSLTIQCQVDSQVTMMFWYRQQPGQSLTLIATANQGSEATYESGFVIDKFPISRPNLTFSTLTVSNMSPEDSSIYLCSVERLPPYSGANVLTFGAGSRLTVL.